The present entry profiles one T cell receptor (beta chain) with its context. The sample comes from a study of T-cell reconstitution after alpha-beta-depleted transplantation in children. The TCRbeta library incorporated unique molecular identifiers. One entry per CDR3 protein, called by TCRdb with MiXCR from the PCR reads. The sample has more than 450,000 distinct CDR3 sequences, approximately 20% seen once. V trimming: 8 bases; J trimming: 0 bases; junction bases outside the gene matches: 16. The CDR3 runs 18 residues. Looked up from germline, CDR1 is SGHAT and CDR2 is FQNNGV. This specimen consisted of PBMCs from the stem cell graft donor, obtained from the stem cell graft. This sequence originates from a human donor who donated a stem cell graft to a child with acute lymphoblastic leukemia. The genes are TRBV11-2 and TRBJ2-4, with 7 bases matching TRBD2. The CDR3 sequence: CASHHEGRAPLAKNIQYF. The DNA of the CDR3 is TGTGCCAGCCACCACGAGGGGAGGGCTCCTTTAGCCAAAAACATTCAGTACTTC.